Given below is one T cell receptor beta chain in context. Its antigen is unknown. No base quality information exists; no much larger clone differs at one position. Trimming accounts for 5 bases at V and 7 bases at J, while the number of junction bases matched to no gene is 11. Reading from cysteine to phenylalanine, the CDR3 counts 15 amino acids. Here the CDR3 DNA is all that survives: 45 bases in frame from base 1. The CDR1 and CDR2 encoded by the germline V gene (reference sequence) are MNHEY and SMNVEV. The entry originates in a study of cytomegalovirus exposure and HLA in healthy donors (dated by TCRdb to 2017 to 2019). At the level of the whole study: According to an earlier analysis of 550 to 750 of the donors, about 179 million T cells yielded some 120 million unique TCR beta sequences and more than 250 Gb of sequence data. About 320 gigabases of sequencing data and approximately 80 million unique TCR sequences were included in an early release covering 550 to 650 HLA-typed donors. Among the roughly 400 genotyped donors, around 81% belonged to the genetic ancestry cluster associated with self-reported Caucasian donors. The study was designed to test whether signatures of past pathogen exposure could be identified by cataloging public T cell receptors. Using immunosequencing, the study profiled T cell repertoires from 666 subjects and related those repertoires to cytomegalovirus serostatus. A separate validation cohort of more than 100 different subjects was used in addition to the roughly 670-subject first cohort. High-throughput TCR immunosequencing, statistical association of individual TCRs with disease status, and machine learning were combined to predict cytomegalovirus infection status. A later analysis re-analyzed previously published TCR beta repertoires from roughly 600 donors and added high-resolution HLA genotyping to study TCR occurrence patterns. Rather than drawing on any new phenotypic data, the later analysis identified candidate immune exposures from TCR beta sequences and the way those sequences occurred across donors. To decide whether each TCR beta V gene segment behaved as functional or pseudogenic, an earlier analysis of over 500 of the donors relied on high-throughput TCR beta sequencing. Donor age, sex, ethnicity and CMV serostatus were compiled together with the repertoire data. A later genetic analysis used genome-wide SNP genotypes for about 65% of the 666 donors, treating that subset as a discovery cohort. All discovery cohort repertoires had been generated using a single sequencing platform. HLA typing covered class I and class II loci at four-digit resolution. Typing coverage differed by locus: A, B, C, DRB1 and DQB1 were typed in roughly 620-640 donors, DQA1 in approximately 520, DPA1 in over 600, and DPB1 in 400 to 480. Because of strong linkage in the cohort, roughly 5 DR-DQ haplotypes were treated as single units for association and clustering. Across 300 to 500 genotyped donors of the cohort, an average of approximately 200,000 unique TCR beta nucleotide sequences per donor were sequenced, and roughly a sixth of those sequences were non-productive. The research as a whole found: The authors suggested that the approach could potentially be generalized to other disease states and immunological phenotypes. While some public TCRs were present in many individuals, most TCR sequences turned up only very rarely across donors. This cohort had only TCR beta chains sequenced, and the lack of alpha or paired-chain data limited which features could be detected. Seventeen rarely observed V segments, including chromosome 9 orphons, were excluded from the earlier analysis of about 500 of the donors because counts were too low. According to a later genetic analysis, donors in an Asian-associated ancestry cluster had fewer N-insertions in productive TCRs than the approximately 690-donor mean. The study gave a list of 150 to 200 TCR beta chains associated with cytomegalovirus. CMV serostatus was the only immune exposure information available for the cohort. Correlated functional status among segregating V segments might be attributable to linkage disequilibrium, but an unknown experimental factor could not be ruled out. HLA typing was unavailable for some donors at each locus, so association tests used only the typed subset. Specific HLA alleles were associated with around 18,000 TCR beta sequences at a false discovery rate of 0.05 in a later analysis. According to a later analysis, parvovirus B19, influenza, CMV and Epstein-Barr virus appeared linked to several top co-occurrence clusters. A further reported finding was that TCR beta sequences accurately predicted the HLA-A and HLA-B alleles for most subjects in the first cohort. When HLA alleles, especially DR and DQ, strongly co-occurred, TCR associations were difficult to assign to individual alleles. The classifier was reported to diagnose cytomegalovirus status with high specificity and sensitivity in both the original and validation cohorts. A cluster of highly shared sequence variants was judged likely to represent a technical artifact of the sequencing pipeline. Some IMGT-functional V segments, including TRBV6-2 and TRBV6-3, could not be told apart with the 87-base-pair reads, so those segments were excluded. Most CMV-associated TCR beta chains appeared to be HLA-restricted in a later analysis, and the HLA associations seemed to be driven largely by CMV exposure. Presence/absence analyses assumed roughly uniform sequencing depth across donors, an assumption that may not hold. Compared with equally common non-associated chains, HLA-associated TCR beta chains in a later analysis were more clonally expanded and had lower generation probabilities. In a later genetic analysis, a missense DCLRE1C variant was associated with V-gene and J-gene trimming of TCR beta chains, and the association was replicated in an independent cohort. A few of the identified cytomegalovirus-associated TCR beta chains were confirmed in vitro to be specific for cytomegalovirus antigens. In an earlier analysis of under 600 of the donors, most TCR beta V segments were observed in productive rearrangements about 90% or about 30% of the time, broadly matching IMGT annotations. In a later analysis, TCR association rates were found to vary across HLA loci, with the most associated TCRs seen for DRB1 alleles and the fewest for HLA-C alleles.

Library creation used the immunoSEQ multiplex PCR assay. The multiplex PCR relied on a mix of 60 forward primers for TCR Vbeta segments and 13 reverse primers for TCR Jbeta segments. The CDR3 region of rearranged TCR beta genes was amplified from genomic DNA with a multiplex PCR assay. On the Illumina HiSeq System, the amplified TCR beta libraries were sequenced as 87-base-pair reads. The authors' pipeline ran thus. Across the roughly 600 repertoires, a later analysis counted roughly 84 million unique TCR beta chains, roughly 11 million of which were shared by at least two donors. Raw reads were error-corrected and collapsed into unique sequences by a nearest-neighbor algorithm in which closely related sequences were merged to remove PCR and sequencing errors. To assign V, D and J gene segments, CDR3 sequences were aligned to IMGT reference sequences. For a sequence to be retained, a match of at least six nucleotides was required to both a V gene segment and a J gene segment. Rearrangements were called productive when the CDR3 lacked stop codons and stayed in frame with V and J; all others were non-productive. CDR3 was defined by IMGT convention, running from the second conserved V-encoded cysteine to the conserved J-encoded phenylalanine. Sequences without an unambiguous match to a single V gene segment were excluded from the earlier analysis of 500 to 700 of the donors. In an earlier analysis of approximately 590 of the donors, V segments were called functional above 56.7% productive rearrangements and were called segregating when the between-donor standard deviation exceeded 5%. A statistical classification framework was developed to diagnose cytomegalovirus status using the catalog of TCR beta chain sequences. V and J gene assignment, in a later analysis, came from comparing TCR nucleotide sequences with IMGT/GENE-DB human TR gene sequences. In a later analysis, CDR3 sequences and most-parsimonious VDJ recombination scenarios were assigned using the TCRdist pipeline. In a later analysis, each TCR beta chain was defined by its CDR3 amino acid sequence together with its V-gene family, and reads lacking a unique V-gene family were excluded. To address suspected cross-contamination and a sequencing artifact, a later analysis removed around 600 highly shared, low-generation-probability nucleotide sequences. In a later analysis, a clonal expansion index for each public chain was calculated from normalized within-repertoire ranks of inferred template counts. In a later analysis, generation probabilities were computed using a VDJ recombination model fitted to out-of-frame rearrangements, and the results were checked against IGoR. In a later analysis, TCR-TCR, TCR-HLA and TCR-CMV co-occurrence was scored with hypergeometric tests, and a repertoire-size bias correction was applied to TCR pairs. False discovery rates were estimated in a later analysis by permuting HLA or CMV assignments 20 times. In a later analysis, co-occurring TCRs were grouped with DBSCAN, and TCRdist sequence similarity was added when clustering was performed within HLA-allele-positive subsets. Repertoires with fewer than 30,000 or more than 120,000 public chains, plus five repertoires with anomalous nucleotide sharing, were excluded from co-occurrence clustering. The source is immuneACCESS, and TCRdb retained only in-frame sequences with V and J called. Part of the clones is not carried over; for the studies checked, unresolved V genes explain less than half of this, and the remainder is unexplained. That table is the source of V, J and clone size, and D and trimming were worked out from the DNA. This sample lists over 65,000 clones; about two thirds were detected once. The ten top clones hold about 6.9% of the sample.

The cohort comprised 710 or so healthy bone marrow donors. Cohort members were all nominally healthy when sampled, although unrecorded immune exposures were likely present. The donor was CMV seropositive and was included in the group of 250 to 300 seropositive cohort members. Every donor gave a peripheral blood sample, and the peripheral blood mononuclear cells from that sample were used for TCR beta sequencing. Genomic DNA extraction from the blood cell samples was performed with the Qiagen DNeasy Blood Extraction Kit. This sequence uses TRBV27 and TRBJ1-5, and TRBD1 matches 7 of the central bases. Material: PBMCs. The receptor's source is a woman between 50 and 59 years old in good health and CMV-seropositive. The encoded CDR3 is CASSKNPTGLQPQHF. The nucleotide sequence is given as TGTGCCAGCAGTAAAAACCCGACAGGGCTCCAGCCCCAGCATTTT.